What follows are 21 T cell receptor beta chains derived from one specimen sequenced in a study of blood T cell repertoires in COVID-19. Libraries were prepared by immunoSEQ multiplex PCR; TCRdb keeps only in-frame clonotypes and omits some of them. The sample lists tens of thousands of clones; roughly 89% were seen once. The sample consisted of peripheral blood. These TCRs come from a man aged 60-69 years with acute or convalescent COVID-19.

This rearrangement joins TRBV11-2 to TRBJ1-4; D may be TRBD1 (6 bases). CDR1 SGHAT and CDR2 FQNNGV come from the germline V gene. The CDR3 runs to 15 residues. Deletions cut 5 bases from V and 5 bases from J, with 15 bases between. For the CDR3, the DNA is TGTGCCAGCAGCCCACGGACAGTTTTGAATGAAAAACTGTTTTTT. Its protein is CASSPRTVLNEKLFF.

CDR3: CASSLFSRTATNEKLFF. The CDR3 DNA reads TGCGCCAGCAGCTTGTTTTCGCGGACAGCAACTAATGAAAAACTGTTTTTT. This chain connects TRBV5-1 to TRBJ1-4; D perhaps matches TRBD1 (6 bases). The germline gives CDR1 SGHRS, CDR2 YFSETQ. Trimming took 1 base from V and 0 from J, leaving 13 bases between them. This CDR3 has 17 residues.

The chain carries TRBV4-2 and TRBJ2-1, with a possible D match to TRBD1 (6 bases). The CDR3 contains 16 residues. Trimming removed 4 bases at V and 0 bases at J, with 13 bases between. Germline V CDR1 and CDR2: LGHNA, YNFKEQ. The CDR3 spells CASSLFDRSSYNEQFF. As DNA, the CDR3 is TGTGCCAGCAGCCTCTTTGACAGGTCCTCCTACAATGAGCAGTTCTTC.

V is TRBV11-2 and J is TRBJ2-7; 16 bases match TRBD2. With 8 bases clipped from V and 7 bases from J, the junction kept 5 bases outside the gene matches. There are 14 residues in the CDR3. CDR1 SGHAT and CDR2 FQNNGV come from the germline V gene. The CDR3 DNA follows: TGTGCCAGCGGGACTAGCGGGGGGGAAAGGGAGCAGTACTTC. Translating it yields CASGTSGGEREQYF. Full variable domain (remainder filled in from reference TRBV11-2 and TRBJ2-7): EAGVAQSPRYKIIEKRQSVAFWCNPISGHATLYWYQQILGQGPKLLIQFQNNGVVDDSQLPKDRFSAERLKGVDSTLKIQPAKLEDSAVYLCASGTSGGEREQYFGPGTRLTVT.

V usage is TRBV10-3 and J usage is TRBJ1-6, with D possibly TRBD1 on 5 matching bases. Germline-derived CDR1 and CDR2 are ENHRY and SYGVKD. With 2 bases removed from V and 0 bases from J, the gap between germline ends came to 8 bases. The CDR3 has 16 residues. CDR3: CAISEMGGSYNSPLHF. The CDR3 bases are TGTGCCATCAGTGAGATGGGGGGCTCCTATAATTCACCCCTCCACTTT.

The rearrangement uses TRBV7-6 and TRBJ1-4; weak D call: TRBD1 (5 bases). Germline CDR1 and CDR2: SGHVS and FNYEAQ. This CDR3 spans 13 amino acids. Trimming left V 3 bases short and J 7 bases short, with 9 bases between. As DNA, the CDR3 is TGTGCCAGCAGCTTGGCAGGGTTTGAAAAACTGTTTTTT. Translating gives CASSLAGFEKLFF.

This clone was seen only once. The chain recombines TRBV2 with TRBJ1-5, with D possibly TRBD1 on 6 matching bases. Germline V gene sequence: CDR1 SNHLY, CDR2 FYNNEI. The V gene lost 4 bases and the J gene lost 7 bases, with 17 bases spanning the gap. This CDR3 has 15 amino acids. CDR3 loop: CASSAQGHKGQPQHF. The CDR3 DNA follows: TGTGCCAGCAGTGCACAGGGACATAAAGGGCAGCCCCAGCATTTT.

The chain combines TRBV5-1 with TRBJ2-7; TRBD1 aligns across 9 bases. With V trimmed by 6 bases and J by 3 bases, 7 bases remained unmatched. The germline V gene encodes CDR1 SGHRS and CDR2 YFSETQ. This CDR3 contains 14 residues. The CDR3 spells CASKDRGTGYEQYF. CDR3 DNA sequence: TGCGCCAGCAAGGACAGGGGCACAGGCTACGAGCAGTACTTC.

This rearrangement joins TRBV30 to TRBJ2-2, with 10 bases identical to TRBD2. This CDR3 has 15 residues. Trimming took 3 bases from V and 6 from J; bases not matched to a gene: 7. Per germline, CDR1 GTSNPN and CDR2 SVGIG (reference sequence). Written as DNA, the CDR3 is TGTGCCTGGAGCCTAGCGGGGGTGGTCCCCGGGGAGCTGTTTTTT. This gives the protein CAWSLAGVVPGELFF.

This clone was picked up a small number of times. The chain uses TRBV4-1 and TRBJ2-7; 7 bases fit TRBD2. CDR3 size: 16 residues. The V gene's germline CDR1 is MGHRA and CDR2 YSYEKL. The J segment lost 0 bases and the V segment lost 3 bases, leaving 8 bases of the junction unmatched. The CDR3, as DNA: TGCGCCAGCAGCCAGGGGGGGGACCGGAGCTCCTACGAGCAGTACTTC. The encoded protein is CASSQGGDRSSYEQYF.

This chain joins TRBV2 and TRBJ2-3, with D maybe TRBD2 (7 bases). This CDR3 has 14 residues. Germline loops: CDR1 SNHLY, CDR2 FYNNEI. The V end lost 9 bases, the J end lost 7 bases, and 20 bases lay between the germline ends. CDR3 loop: CASQEGGLFNTQYF. CDR3 bases: TGTGCCAGTCAGGAGGGGGGGCTTTTTAATACGCAGTATTTT. The full variable domain, its missing parts supplied by reference TRBV2 and TRBJ2-3, is EPEVTQTPSHQVTQMGQEVILRCVPISNHLYFYWYRQILGQKVEFLVSFYNNEISEKSEIFDDQFSVERPDGSNFTLKIRSTKLEDSAMYFCASQEGGLFNTQYFGPGTRLTVL.

This chain connects TRBV10-3 to TRBJ2-3, with unresolved D. CDR1 and CDR2 (germline): ENHRY, SYGVKD. Deletions cut 7 bases from V and 5 bases from J, with 13 bases between. The CDR3 is made up of 13 amino acids. The CDR3: CAIKEYTEDTQYF. For the CDR3, the DNA is TGTGCCATCAAAGAGTATACTGAAGATACGCAGTATTTT.

V and J are TRBV9 and TRBJ1-1; D not resolved. The CDR3 runs 16 residues. Trimming left V 0 bases short and J 4 bases short, with 16 bases between. CDR1 is SGDLS and CDR2 is YYNGEE in the germline V gene. The CDR3 protein is CASSVVVSPEVTEAFF. The CDR3 DNA is TGTGCCAGCAGCGTAGTGGTCAGCCCCGAGGTCACTGAAGCTTTCTTT.

The rearrangement joins TRBV6-5 to TRBJ1-1, with D uncertain. The V end lost 7 bases, the J end lost 7 bases, and 19 bases lay between the germline ends. CDR1 is MNHEY and CDR2 is SVGAGI in the germline V gene. CDR3 length: 14 residues. CDR3 protein: CASTPTGAYGEAFF. CDR3 nucleotides: TGTGCCAGCACGCCAACTGGAGCTTACGGTGAAGCTTTCTTT.

This chain links TRBV2 with TRBJ1-6; maybe TRBD1 (5 bases). Trimming shortened V by 5 bases and J by 7 bases, and 12 bases separated the two germline ends. Germline V lookup: CDR1 SNHLY, CDR2 FYNNEI. CDR3 length: 14 residues. DNA of the CDR3: TGTGCCAGCAGTTCTGCAGGGATAAATTCACCCCTCCACTTT. Residues: CASSSAGINSPLHF.

The chain employs TRBV6-1 and TRBJ2-3; 9 bases map to TRBD2. In germline, CDR1 is MNHNS, CDR2 SASEGT. The CDR3 is 15 residues long. V shed 3 bases, J shed 1 base, and the junction held 2 bases outside the gene matches. CDR3 DNA sequence: TGTGCCAGCAGTGAGACTAGCGGTCGCACAGATACGCAGTATTTT. Protein sequence: CASSETSGRTDTQYF.

The chain combines TRBV2 with TRBJ2-7; D call uncertain. The V gene's germline CDR1 is SNHLY and CDR2 FYNNEI. Trimming took 8 bases from V and 2 from J, leaving 19 bases between them. The CDR3 covers 15 residues. CDR3 DNA sequence: TGTGCCAGCCGATGGTCAGGCGCCGACCCCTACGAGCAGTACTTC. It translates to CASRWSGADPYEQYF. Variable domain in full (rest from reference TRBV2 and TRBJ2-7): EPEVTQTPSHQVTQMGQEVILRCVPISNHLYFYWYRQILGQKVEFLVSFYNNEISEKSEIFDDQFSVERPDGSNFTLKIRSTKLEDSAMYFCASRWSGADPYEQYFGPGTRLTVT.

The CDR3 region has the DNA TGTGCCAGCAGCTTACTTTGGGGGCCGGAGACCCAGTACTTC. It translates to CASSLLWGPETQYF. V usage is TRBV7-9 and J usage is TRBJ2-5; a weak D match, TRBD1 (6 bases). Germline V gives CDR1 SEHNR, CDR2 FQNEAQ (reference sequence). The CDR3 covers 14 residues. V was shortened by 2 bases and J by 5 bases, with 12 bases between the two germline ends. The complete variable domain, with remaining parts taken from reference TRBV7-9 and TRBJ2-5, reads DTGVSQNPRHKITKRGQNVTFRCDPISEHNRLYWYRQTLGQGPEFLTYFQNEAQLEKSRLLSDRFSAERPKGSFSTLEIQRTEQGDSAMYLCASSLLWGPETQYFGPGTRLLVL.

The chain joins TRBV7-9 to TRBJ1-1; weak D call: TRBD1 (6 bases). Germline V gene sequence: CDR1 SEHNR, CDR2 FQNEAQ (reference sequence). The V end lost 3 bases, the J end lost 8 bases, and 13 bases lay between the germline ends. The CDR3 sequence is 13 residues long. CDR3 coding DNA: TGTGCCAGCAGCTTTTCGGGGGGCGACGAAGCTTTCTTT. The encoded protein is CASSFSGGDEAFF.

With regard to this clone: This sample includes further DNA sequences coding for the same CDR3. The chain uses TRBV5-1 and TRBJ2-3, with 8 bases aligning to TRBD1. CDR3 size: 15 residues. V trimming: 0 bases; J trimming: 0 bases; junction bases outside the gene matches: 0. Germline V CDR1 and CDR2: SGHRS, YFSETQ. The CDR3 DNA reads as TGCGCCAGCAGCTTGGGACAGGGGAGCACAGATACGCAGTATTTT. Encoded protein: CASSLGQGSTDTQYF.

V is TRBV4-1 and J is TRBJ2-5, with D perhaps matching TRBD2 (6 bases). Per the germline V gene, CDR1 is MGHRA and CDR2 is YSYEKL. The CDR3 length is 14 residues. V was cut by 1 base and J by 5 bases, with 11 bases left in between. The CDR3 loop is CASSQVGAGETQYF. The CDR3 nucleotides read TGCGCCAGCAGCCAAGTCGGGGCGGGGGAGACCCAGTACTTC.